This TCR beta chain was obtained from a study of cytomegalovirus exposure and HLA in healthy donors. Overall study results and limits: Most sequenced TCRs were rare (though some public TCRs occurred in many donors). The authors assumed roughly uniform sequencing depth across donors for presence/absence analyses. A later analysis found TCR association rates differed by HLA locus, highest for DRB1 and lowest for HLA-C.

As to this clone: Antigen: not known.

The PCR made use of 60 Vbeta and 13 Jbeta primers. Assay used: immunoSEQ multiplex PCR; TCRdb lists only in-frame clones, some missing. Of some 140,000 clones listed, roughly 80% are singletons. Germline lookup yields CDR1 SGHNT and CDR2 YENEEA. V lost 7 bases and J lost 5, with 24 bases in between. This CDR3 contains 16 residues. Sample: PBMCs. V is TRBV11-3 and J is TRBJ2-7, with a weak D call TRBD1 (6 bases). The source is a woman in her thirties or forties in good health and CMV-seronegative. The CDR3 coding sequence is TGTGCCAGCACCCAAGGCGGACAGTCGCAAAGGAACGAGCAGTACTTC. Amino acids: CASTQGGQSQRNEQYF.